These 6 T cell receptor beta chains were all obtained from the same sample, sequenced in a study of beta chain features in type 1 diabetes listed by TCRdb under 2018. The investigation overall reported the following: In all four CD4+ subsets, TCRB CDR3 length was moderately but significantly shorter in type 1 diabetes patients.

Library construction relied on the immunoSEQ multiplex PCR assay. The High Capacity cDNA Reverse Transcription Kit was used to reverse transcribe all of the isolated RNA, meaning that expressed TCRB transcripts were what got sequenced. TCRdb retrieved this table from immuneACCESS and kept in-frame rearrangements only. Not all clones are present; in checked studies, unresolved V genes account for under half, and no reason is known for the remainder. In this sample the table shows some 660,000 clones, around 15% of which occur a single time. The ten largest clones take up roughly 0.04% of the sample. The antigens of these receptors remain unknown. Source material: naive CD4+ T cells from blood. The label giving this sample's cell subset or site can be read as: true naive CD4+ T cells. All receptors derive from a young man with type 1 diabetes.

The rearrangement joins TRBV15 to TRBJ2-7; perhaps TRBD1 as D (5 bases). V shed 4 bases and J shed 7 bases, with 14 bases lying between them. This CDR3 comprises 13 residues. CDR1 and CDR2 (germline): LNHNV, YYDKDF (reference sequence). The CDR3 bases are TGTGCCACCAGCACCGCCCCCGCAGGGGAGCAGTACTTC. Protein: CATSTAPAGEQYF.

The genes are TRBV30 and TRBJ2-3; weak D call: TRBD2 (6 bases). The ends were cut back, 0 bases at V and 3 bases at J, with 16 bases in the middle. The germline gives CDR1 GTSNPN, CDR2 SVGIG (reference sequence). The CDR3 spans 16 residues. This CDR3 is CAWSVGGPLRTDTQYF. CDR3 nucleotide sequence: TGTGCCTGGAGTGTAGGAGGGCCACTGAGGACAGATACGCAGTATTTT.

The CDR3 DNA reads TGTGCCAGCAGTCCGGGGGACACGGAAAAACTGTTTTTT. Encoded protein: CASSPGDTEKLFF. V and J are TRBV28 and TRBJ1-4; possibly TRBD1 for D (6 bases). The V end lost 5 bases, the J end lost 8 bases, and 12 bases lay between the germline ends. The CDR3 loop spans 13 amino acids. The germline gives CDR1 MDHEN, CDR2 SYDVKM.

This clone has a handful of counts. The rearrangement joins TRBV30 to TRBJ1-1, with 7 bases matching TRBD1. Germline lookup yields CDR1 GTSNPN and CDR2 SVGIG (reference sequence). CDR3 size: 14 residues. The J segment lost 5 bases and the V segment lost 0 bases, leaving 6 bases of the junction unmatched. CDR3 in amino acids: CAWSVGTAWTEAFF. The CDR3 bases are TGTGCCTGGAGTGTAGGGACAGCTTGGACTGAAGCTTTCTTT.

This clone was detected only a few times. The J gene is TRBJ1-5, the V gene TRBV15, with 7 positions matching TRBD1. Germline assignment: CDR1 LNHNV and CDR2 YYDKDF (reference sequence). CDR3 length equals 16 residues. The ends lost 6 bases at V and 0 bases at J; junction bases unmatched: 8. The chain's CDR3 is CATSHTGDYSNQPQHF. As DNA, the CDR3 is TGTGCCACCAGTCATACAGGGGATTATAGCAATCAGCCCCAGCATTTT. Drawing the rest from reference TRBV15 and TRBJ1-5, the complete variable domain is DAMVIQNPRYQVTQFGKPVTLSCSQTLNHNVMYWYQQKSSQAPKLLFHYYDKDFNNEADTPDNFQSRRPNTSFCFLDIRSPGLGDTAMYLCATSHTGDYSNQPQHFGDGTRLSIL.

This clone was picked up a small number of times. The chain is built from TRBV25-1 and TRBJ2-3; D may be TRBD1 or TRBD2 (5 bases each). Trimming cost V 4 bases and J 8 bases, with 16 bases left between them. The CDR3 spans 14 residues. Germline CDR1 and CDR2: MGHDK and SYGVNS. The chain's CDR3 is CASSGYRDPGTQYF. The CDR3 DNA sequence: TGTGCCAGCAGTGGGTACCGGGACCCCGGTACGCAGTATTTT.